The rows below give T cell receptor beta chains drawn from one sample of a study of cytomegalovirus exposure and HLA in healthy donors. Assay: immunoSEQ multiplex PCR; the TCRdb copy retains only in-frame clones and omits some. The sample has roughly 100,000 clones, roughly three quarters seen once. Material: PBMCs. These receptor sequences come from a male donor in good health and CMV-seropositive. Each CDR3 is given with its conserved first and last residue. The order of the fields is clone size, J gene, D gene, V gene, CDR3 DNA, CDR3 protein. The D gene is left open where the match is weak. Part of the rows lack a size; the others show once, few, many or a class for expanded clones.

. TRBJ2-3 . TRBV10-3 TGTGCCATCGGAGAAAGCACAGATACGCAGTATTTT CAIGESTDTQYF
. TRBJ1-1 . TRBV7-9 TGTGCCAGCAGCATGGGAGACACTGAAGCTTTCTTT CASSMGDTEAFF
. TRBJ2-7 TRBD2 TRBV11-3 TGTGCCAGCAGCTCGGGACTAGCGGGAGAATACGAGCAGTACTTC CASSSGLAGEYEQYF
. TRBJ2-3 . TRBV6-6 TGTGCCAGCAGGCCCCCGGGGAGTCTCACAGATACGCAGTATTTT CASRPPGSLTDTQYF
. TRBJ1-2 . TRBV18 TGTGCCAGCTCCCCCTCCCGGCATGGGGGCGTCGACTATGGCTACACCTTC CASSPSRHGGVDYGYTF
. TRBJ2-7 . TRBV29-1 TGCAGCGGGAGGACCGACGACTACGAGCAGTACTTC CSGRTDDYEQYF
. TRBJ1-2 TRBD1 TRBV5-1 TGCGCCAGCAGCCAGACAGGGGACACCTATGGCTACACCTTC CASSQTGDTYGYTF
. TRBJ2-7 TRBD2 TRBV9 TGTGCCAGCAGCAAGGGACTAGCGGGAGGTTCCTCCTACGAGCAGTACTTC CASSKGLAGGSSYEQYF
. TRBJ2-7 . TRBV5-1 TGCGCCAGCAGCTCCGGACAAACCAGCATCTACGAGCAGTACTTC CASSSGQTSIYEQYF
. TRBJ2-7 . TRBV21-1 TGTGCCAGCAGCTTGACTAGCGAGGAGCAGTACTTC CASSLTSEEQYF
. TRBJ2-1 . TRBV5-4 TGTGCCAGCAGCTTAGAAGGGACTCACAATGAGCAGTTCTTC CASSLEGTHNEQFF
. TRBJ2-5 TRBD2 TRBV7-8 TGTGCCAGCAGCTTATATGGGGGAGGACTAGCGGAGACCCAGTACTTC CASSLYGGGLAETQYF
. TRBJ1-2 . TRBV7-8 TGTGCCAGCAGCTTAGATTCGCAGAACTATGGCTACACCTTC CASSLDSQNYGYTF
once TRBJ2-2 TRBD2 TRBV7-2 TGTGCCAGCAGCCCCCGGGCGGGAGGGAACACCGGGGAGCTGTTTTTT CASSPRAGGNTGELFF
. TRBJ2-3 TRBD2 TRBV18 TGTGCCAGCTCACGTAGCGGGGACGATAGCACAGATACGCAGTATTTT CASSRSGDDSTDTQYF